This T cell receptor (beta chain) was found in a study of control samples from healthy donors and cancer patients. This CDR3 comprises 15 residues. In germline, CDR1 is SGHAT, CDR2 FQNNGV. J was trimmed by 0 bases and V by 6 bases; bases with no gene match: 4. The table came from immunoSEQ multiplex PCR; TCRdb's copy has only in-frame clones and leaves some out. In the table there are tens of thousands of clones, approximately 94% of which are singletons. The source material was blood. The receptor's source is a woman between 18 and 29 years old in good health. This rearrangement joins TRBV11-2 to TRBJ2-3, with TRBD2 matching over 9 bases. The CDR3 is CASSRSGRSTDTQYF. DNA of the CDR3: TGTGCCAGCAGTCGGAGCGGGAGGAGCACAGATACGCAGTATTTT.